The 18 T cell receptor beta chains in this list originate from one sample, sequenced in a study of PD-1 blockade in classical Hodgkin lymphoma. Each of the patients experienced relapse following autologous stem cell transplantation, and their brentuximab vedotin exposure differed. Generated by immunoSEQ multiplex PCR, the TCRdb table keeps only in-frame clones and is missing some. The sample includes some 58,000 clones, 88% of them seen just once. The material was peripheral blood mononuclear cells (PBMCs), obtained before the second cycle of nivolumab. The receptors shown here come from a human donor with classical Hodgkin lymphoma.

This chain uses TRBV28 with TRBJ1-2, with D perhaps TRBD1 (6 bases). This CDR3 has 16 amino acids. Germline V gene lookup returns CDR1 MDHEN and CDR2 SYDVKM. Trimming left V 8 bases short and J 4 bases short, with 23 bases between. The CDR3 loop reads CASFRAGEPLSYGYTF. As DNA, the CDR3 is TGTGCCAGCTTTAGGGCAGGGGAGCCCCTTAGCTATGGCTACACCTTC.

This chain joins TRBV5-1 and TRBJ2-5, with D maybe TRBD1 (6 bases). Germline-derived CDR1 and CDR2 are SGHRS and YFSETQ. There are 13 residues in the CDR3. Trimming shortened V by 7 bases and J by 3 bases, and 13 bases separated the two germline ends. CDR3: CASGGLIKETQYF. The CDR3 coding sequence is TGCGCCAGCGGGGGCCTAATTAAAGAGACCCAGTACTTC. Together with reference TRBV5-1 and TRBJ2-5, the CDR3 gives the full variable domain: KAGVTQTPRYLIKTRGQQVTLSCSPISGHRSVSWYQQTPGQGLQFLFEYFSETQRNKGNFPGRFSGRQFSNSRSEMNVSTLELGDSALYLCASGGLIKETQYFGPGTRLLVL.

This chain joins TRBV6-5 and TRBJ2-2, with D maybe TRBD1 (6 bases). Germline V gives CDR1 MNHEY, CDR2 SVGAGI. The length of the CDR3 is 15 residues. V lost 6 bases and J 10 bases, leaving 21 bases between the germline ends. CDR3 region: CASRTTGKRKQELFF. The CDR3 nucleotides read TGTGCCAGCAGAACCACAGGGAAGAGAAAGCAGGAGCTGTTTTTT.

The chain combines TRBV7-8 with TRBJ2-7, with 9 bases fitting TRBD2. The CDR3 contains 15 residues. Losses at the gene ends were 1 base for V and 2 bases for J; bases not matched to a gene: 3. Germline CDR1 reads SGHVS; CDR2 reads FQNEAQ. In nucleotides, the CDR3 is TGTGCCAGCAGCTTAGTTGGCGGGGGGGCCTACGAGCAGTACTTC. Protein: CASSLVGGGAYEQYF.

This sequence joins TRBV28 and TRBJ1-1; D may be TRBD1 (6 bases). CDR1 is MDHEN, CDR2 SYDVKM, per germline. Trimming took 6 bases from V and 1 from J, leaving 15 bases between them. The CDR3 is 15 amino acids. The CDR3 DNA sequence: TGTGCCAGCAGCCCGCTAACAGGGAAGAACACTGAAGCTTTCTTT. Translated: CASSPLTGKNTEAFF.

The chain has TRBV5-3 and TRBJ1-5; 7 bases align to TRBD1. TRBV5-3 is an open reading frame whose function is uncertain. The ends lost 2 bases at V and 6 bases at J; junction bases unmatched: 17. The CDR3 spans 18 residues. CDR3 coding DNA: TGTGCCAGAAGCTTTTACCTAGTAAGGGGGCGGGAGGTTCAGCCCCAGCATTTT. Its translation is CARSFYLVRGREVQPQHF.

The chain links TRBV19 to TRBJ1-1, with D possibly being TRBD1 (6 bases). Germline V gives CDR1 LNHDA, CDR2 SQIVND (reference sequence). V lost 2 bases, J lost 4 bases, and 14 bases lay in between. CDR3 length: 15 amino acids. This chain's CDR3 is CASSIQGLFGTEAFF. CDR3 bases: TGTGCCAGTAGTATACAGGGGCTCTTCGGCACTGAAGCTTTCTTT.

This clone was detected only once. This chain links TRBV6-5 with TRBJ2-3; TRBD2 is a possible D gene (6 bases). The germline gives CDR1 MNHEY, CDR2 SVGAGI. V gave up 6 bases and J gave up 1 base, with 11 bases separating them. The CDR3 totals 14 residues. The CDR3 loop is CASRDGGGTDTQYF. Here the CDR3 DNA reads TGTGCCAGCAGAGATGGCGGGGGCACAGATACGCAGTATTTT.

The J gene is TRBJ1-4, the V gene TRBV9; D ambiguous. This CDR3 is 16 amino acids long. From germline, CDR1 is SGDLS and CDR2 YYNGEE. With 3 bases removed from V and 7 bases from J, the gap between germline ends came to 19 bases. CDR3 in DNA: TGTGCCAGCAGCGCAGGCCGGGGAGCTATAGCTGAAAAACTGTTTTTT. Translated: CASSAGRGAIAEKLFF.

This chain uses TRBV5-1 with TRBJ2-2, with 7 bases matching TRBD2. CDR3 length equals 14 residues. CDR1 SGHRS and CDR2 YFSETQ come from the germline V gene. V shed 0 bases and J 9 bases; nucleotides not matched to a gene: 5. CDR3 DNA: TGCGCCAGCAGCTTGGAGGCTAGCGGTAGGGAGCTGTTTTTT. Protein product: CASSLEASGRELFF.

J is TRBJ1-2 and V is TRBV5-4; D is unclear. Germline values: CDR1 SGHNT, CDR2 YYREEE (reference sequence). With 3 bases removed from V and 6 bases from J, the gap between germline ends came to 15 bases. The CDR3 contains 14 residues. The CDR3 sequence is CASSSSFVVNGYTF. In DNA, the CDR3 is TGTGCCAGCAGCTCCTCTTTTGTAGTCAATGGCTACACCTTC.

The CDR3 region has the DNA TGTGCCAGCAGCCCAAACAGGGATAATGAGCAGTTCTTC. Translation: CASSPNRDNEQFF. This sequence joins TRBV6-6 and TRBJ2-1, with a weak D call TRBD1 (6 bases). The germline CDR1 and CDR2 sequences are MNHNY and SVGAGI (reference sequence). V shed 6 bases and J shed 7 bases, with 13 bases lying between them. There are 13 residues in the CDR3.

In the case of this clone: Other DNA sequences of this sample code for an identical CDR3. V and J are TRBV5-1 and TRBJ1-1, with a tentative D call TRBD1 (6 bases). CDR1 is SGHRS, CDR2 YFSETQ, per germline. The CDR3 covers 13 residues. V shed 4 bases and J shed 1 base, with 8 bases lying between them. The CDR3 protein is CASSMTGNTEAFF. CDR3 in DNA: TGCGCCAGCAGCATGACAGGGAACACTGAAGCTTTCTTT.

The V and J genes are TRBV9 and TRBJ1-2; 9 bases line up with TRBD1. V shed 4 bases, J shed 5 bases, and the junction held 9 bases outside the gene matches. CDR3 size: 15 residues. Germline assignment: CDR1 SGDLS and CDR2 YYNGEE. Here the CDR3 DNA reads TGTGCCAGCAGCCCCCGGGACAGGGACGGGTATGGCTACACCTTC. Translated, it gives CASSPRDRDGYGYTF.

The chain recombines TRBV11-2 with TRBJ2-1, with a tentative D call TRBD1 (5 bases). V lost 2 bases to trimming and J lost 0 bases, with 11 bases between them. Germline V gives CDR1 SGHAT, CDR2 FQNNGV. The CDR3 is 16 residues long. The CDR3 DNA is TGTGCCAGCAGCTTATGGCCAGGGCCCTCCTACAATGAGCAGTTCTTC. Protein: CASSLWPGPSYNEQFF.

The chain has TRBV2 and TRBJ1-2; D call uncertain. Germline loops: CDR1 SNHLY, CDR2 FYNNEI. The CDR3 is made up of 13 amino acids. V lost 0 bases to trimming and J lost 3 bases, with 5 bases between them. The CDR3 sequence is CASSEAAHYGYTF. CDR3 DNA: TGTGCCAGCAGTGAAGCGGCTCACTATGGCTACACCTTC.

The chain joins TRBV10-1 to TRBJ2-1; TRBD2 aligns across 11 bases. The CDR3 contains 15 residues. Per germline, CDR1 WNHNN and CDR2 SYGVQD (reference sequence). The V segment lost 6 bases and the J segment 4 bases; nucleotides outside the gene matches: 5. This CDR3 reads CASSPGLAGYNEQFF. In DNA form, the CDR3 reads TGCGCCAGCAGCCCTGGACTAGCGGGTTACAATGAGCAGTTCTTC.

This chain joins TRBV19 and TRBJ1-1; D may be TRBD1 (5 bases). The germline V and J ends were trimmed by 10 bases and 1 base, with 19 bases remaining between them. Germline V gives CDR1 LNHDA, CDR2 SQIVND (reference sequence). This CDR3 is built from 15 residues. CDR3 bases: TGTGCCACCAAACCGGGTGGGACGGAGAACACTGAAGCTTTCTTT. It encodes CATKPGGTENTEAFF.